This T cell receptor (beta chain) was observed in a study of T cells after yellow fever vaccination. As for the study in general: Fractions of limited cellularity were prepared by means of SMART-Seq v4 Ultra Low Input. Points from the study as a whole: Contamination of FACS-sorted repertoires by abundant clonotypes from the bulk population could occur. A small proportion of clonotypes was detected in both the CD4 and CD8 compartments.

TCR cDNA was made by 5'RACE template switching, adding a universal primer site and UMIs. MiXCR, run by TCRdb on the 5' RACE reads, gives a single entry per CDR3 protein. The repertoire has 550,000 or so distinct CDR3 sequences, roughly a fifth of them found once; the top ten carry about 13%. Trimming cost V 7 bases and J 9 bases, with 13 bases left between them. Germline assignment: CDR1 SGHTA and CDR2 FQGNSA. The CDR3 is 12 residues long. For this clonotype: The antigen remains unidentified.

The source is a man younger than 40 who received the YFV17D yellow fever vaccine. The sequencing used PBMCs, collected 15 days after the yellow fever booster vaccination. V is TRBV7-2 and J is TRBJ2-1; D not certain. CDR3 sequence reads: CASTPSAGEQFF. Written as DNA, the CDR3 is TGTGCCAGCACCCCTTCCGCTGGTGAGCAGTTCTTC.